This T cell receptor (beta chain) is drawn from a study of identical twins' blood T cells. The V and J ends lost 5 bases and 7 bases respectively, with 15 bases between them. The CDR3 extends over 14 amino acids. Germline CDR1 LNHDA, CDR2 SQIVND (reference sequence). Comments on this clonotype: What it recognizes is unknown.

TCRdb re-called the 5' RACE reads through MiXCR, storing one row per CDR3 protein. This sample has 350,000 to 400,000 distinct CDR3 sequences, with roughly 31% found just once. General study findings and limits: Top TCRbeta clonotypes were shared more with twin than unrelated donors.

This TCR came from a woman aged 18-49 years in good health. Sample: PBMCs. This chain links TRBV19 with TRBJ1-5; D is perhaps TRBD1 (5 bases). The CDR3 loop is CASSFPREKQPQHF. Here the CDR3 DNA reads TGTGCCAGTAGTTTCCCCAGGGAGAAGCAGCCCCAGCATTTT.